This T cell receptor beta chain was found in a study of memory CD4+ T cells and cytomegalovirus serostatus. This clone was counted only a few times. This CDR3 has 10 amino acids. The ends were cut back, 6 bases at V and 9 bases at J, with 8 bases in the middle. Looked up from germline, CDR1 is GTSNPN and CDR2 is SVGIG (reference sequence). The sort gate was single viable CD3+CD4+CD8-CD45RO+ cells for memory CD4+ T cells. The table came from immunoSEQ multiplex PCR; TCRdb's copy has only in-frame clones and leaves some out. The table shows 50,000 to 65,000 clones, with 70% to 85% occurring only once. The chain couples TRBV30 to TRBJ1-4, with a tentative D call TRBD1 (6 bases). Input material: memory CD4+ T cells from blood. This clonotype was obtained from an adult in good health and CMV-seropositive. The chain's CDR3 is CACGDKKLFF. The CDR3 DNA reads TGTGCCTGCGGGGACAAAAAACTGTTTTTT.